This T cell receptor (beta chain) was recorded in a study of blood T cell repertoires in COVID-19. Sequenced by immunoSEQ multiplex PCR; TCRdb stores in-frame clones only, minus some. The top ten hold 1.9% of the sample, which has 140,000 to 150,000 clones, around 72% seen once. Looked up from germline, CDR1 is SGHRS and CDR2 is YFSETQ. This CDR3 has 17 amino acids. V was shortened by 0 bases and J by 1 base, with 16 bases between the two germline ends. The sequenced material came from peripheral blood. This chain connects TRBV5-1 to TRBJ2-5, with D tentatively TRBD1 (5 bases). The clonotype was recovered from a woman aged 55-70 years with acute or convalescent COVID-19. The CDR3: CASSLGGSRGIQETQYF. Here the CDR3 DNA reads TGCGCCAGCAGCTTGGGGGGCAGCAGAGGTATCCAAGAGACCCAGTACTTC.